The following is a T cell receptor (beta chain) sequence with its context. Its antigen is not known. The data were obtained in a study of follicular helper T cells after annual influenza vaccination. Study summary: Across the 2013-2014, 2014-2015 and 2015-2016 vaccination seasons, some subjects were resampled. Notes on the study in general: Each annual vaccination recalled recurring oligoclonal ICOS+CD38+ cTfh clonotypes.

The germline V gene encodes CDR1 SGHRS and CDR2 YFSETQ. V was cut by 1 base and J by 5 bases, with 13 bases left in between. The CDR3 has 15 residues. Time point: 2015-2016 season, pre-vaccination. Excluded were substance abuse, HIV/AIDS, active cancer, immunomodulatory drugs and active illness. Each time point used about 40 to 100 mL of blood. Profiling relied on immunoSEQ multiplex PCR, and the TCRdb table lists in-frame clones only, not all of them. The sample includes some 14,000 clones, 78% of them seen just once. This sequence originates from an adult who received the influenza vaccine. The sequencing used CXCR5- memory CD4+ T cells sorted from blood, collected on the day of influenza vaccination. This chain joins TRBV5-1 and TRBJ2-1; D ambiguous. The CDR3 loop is CASSLKGGADNEQFF. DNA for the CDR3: TGCGCCAGCAGCTTGAAAGGTGGCGCCGACAATGAGCAGTTCTTC.